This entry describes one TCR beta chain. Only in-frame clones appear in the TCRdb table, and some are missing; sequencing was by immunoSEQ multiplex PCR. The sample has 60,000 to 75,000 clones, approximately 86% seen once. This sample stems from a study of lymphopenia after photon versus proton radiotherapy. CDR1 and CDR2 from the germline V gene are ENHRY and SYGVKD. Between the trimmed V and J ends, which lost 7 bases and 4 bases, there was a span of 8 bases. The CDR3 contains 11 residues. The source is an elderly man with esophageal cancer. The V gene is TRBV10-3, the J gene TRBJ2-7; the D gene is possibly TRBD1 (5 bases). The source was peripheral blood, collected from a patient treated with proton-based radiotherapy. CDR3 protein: CAIKGHYEQYF. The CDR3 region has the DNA TGTGCCATCAAGGGGCATTACGAGCAGTACTTC.